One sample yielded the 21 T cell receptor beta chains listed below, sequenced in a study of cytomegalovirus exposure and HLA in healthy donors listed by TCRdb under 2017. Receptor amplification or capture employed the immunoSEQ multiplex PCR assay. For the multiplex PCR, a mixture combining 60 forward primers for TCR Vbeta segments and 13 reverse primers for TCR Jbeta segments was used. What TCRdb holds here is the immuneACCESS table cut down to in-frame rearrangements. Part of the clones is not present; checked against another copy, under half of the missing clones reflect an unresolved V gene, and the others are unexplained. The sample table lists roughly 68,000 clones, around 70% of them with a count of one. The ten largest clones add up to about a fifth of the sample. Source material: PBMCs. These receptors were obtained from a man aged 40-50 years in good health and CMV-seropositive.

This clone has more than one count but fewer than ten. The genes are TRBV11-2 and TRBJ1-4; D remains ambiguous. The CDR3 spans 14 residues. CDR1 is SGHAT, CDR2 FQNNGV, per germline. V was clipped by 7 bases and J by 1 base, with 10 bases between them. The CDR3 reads CASNPSITNEKLFF. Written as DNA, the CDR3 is TGTGCCAGCAACCCAAGCATAACTAATGAAAAACTGTTTTTT.

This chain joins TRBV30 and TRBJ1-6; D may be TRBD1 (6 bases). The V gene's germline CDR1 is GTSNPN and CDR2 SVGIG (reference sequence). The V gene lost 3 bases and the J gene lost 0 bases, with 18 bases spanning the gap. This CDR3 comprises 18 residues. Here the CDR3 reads CAWRDTGTPSSYNSPLHF. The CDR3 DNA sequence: TGTGCCTGGAGAGATACCGGGACACCGAGCTCCTATAATTCACCCCTCCACTTT.

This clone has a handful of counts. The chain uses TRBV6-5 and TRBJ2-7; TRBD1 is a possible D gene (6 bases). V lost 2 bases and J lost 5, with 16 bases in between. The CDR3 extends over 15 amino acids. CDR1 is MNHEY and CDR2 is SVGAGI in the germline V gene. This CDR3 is CASSYDGQSANEQYF. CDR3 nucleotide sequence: TGTGCCAGCAGTTACGACGGACAGTCCGCCAACGAGCAGTACTTC.

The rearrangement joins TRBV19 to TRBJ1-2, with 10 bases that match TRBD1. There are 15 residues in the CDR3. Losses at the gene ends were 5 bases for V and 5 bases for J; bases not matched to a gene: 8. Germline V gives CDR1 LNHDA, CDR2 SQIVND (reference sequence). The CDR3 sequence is CASSSWTGGHYGYTF. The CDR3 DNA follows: TGTGCCAGTAGTTCCTGGACAGGGGGACATTATGGCTACACCTTC. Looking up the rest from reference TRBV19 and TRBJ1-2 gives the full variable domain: DGGITQSPKYLFRKEGQNVTLSCEQNLNHDAMYWYRQDPGQGLRLIYYSQIVNDFQKGDIAEGYSVSREKKESFPLTVTSAQKNPTAFYLCASSSWTGGHYGYTFGSGTRLTVV.

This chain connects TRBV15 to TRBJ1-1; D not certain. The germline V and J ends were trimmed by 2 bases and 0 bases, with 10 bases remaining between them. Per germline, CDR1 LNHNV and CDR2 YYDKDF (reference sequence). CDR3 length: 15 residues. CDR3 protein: CATSRPSLMNTEAFF. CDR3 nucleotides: TGTGCCACCAGCAGACCGTCCCTTATGAACACTGAAGCTTTCTTT.

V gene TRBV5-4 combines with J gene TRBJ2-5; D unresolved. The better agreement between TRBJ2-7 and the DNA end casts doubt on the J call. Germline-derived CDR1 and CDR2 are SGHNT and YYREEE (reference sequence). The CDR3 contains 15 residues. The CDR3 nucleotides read TGTGCCAGCAGTCCTGTCCGGTCCGCCTCCTACGAGCAGTACTTC. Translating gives CASSPVRSASYEQYF.

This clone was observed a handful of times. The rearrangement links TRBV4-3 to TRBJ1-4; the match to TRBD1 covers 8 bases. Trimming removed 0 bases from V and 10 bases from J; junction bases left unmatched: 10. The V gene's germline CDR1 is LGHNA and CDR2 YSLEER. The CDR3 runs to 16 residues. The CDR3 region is CASSQDRAQGAGKLFF. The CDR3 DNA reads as TGCGCCAGCAGCCAAGATAGGGCGCAGGGGGCTGGAAAACTGTTTTTT.

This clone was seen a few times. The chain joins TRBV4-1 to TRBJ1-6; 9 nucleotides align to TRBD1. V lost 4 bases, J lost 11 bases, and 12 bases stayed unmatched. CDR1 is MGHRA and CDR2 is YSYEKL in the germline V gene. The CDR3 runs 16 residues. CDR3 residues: CASSPQGQGFSAPLHF. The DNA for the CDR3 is TGCGCCAGCAGCCCCCAGGGACAGGGATTTTCTGCACCCCTCCACTTT.

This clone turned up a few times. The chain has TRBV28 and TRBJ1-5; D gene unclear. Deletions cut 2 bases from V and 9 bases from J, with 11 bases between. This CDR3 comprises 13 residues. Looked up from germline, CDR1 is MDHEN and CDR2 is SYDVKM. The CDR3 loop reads CASSLEGFRPQHF. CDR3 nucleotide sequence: TGTGCCAGCAGTTTAGAGGGATTTCGGCCCCAGCATTTT.

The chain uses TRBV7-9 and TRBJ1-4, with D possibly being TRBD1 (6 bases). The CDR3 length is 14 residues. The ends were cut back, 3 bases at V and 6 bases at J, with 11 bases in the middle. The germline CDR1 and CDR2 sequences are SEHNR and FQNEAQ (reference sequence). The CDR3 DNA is TGTGCCAGCAGCTTGGATAGGGGGTATGAAAAACTGTTTTTT. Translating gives CASSLDRGYEKLFF.

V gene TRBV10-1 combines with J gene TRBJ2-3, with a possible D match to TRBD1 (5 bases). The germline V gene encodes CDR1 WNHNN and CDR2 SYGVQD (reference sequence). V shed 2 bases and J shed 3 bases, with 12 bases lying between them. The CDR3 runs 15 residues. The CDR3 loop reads CASSEDSVWTDTQYF. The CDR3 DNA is TGCGCCAGCAGTGAGGACAGCGTTTGGACAGATACGCAGTATTTT.

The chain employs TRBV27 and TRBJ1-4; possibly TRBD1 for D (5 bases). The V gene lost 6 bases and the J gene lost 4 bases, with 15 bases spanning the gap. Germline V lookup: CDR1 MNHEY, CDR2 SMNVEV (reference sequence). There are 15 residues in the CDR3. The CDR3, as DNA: TGTGCCAGCAGGACCCGACAGACACTTAATGAAAAACTGTTTTTT. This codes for CASRTRQTLNEKLFF.

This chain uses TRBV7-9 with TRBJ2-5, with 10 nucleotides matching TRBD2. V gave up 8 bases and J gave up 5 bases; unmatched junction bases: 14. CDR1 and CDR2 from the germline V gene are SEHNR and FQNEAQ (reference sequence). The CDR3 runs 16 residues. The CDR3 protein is CASDSGSGGAWETQYF. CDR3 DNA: TGTGCCAGCGACTCGGGCAGCGGGGGGGCCTGGGAGACCCAGTACTTC.

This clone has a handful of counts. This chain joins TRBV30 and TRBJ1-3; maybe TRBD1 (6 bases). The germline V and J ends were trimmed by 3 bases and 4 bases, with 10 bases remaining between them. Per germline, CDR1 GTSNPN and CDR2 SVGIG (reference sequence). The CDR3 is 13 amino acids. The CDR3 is CAWRGGWGNTIYF. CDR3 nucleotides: TGTGCCTGGAGAGGGGGTTGGGGAAACACCATATATTTT. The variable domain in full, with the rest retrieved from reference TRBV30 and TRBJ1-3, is SQTIHQWPATLVQPVGSPLSLECTVEGTSNPNLYWYRQAAGRGLQLLFYSVGIGQISSEVPQNLSASRPQDRQFILSSKKLLLSDSGFYLCAWRGGWGNTIYFGEGSWLTVV.

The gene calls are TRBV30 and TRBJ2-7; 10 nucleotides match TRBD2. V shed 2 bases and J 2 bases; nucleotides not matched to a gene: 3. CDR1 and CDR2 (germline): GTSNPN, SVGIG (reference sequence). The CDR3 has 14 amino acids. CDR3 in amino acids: CAWSPAGGPYEQYF. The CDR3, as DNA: TGTGCCTGGAGTCCAGCGGGGGGGCCCTACGAGCAGTACTTC.

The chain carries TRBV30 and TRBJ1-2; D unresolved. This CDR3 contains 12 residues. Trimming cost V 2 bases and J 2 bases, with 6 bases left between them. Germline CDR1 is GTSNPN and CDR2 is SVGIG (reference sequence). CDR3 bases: TGTGCCTGGAGTCCGCAGAACTATGGCTACACCTTC. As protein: CAWSPQNYGYTF.

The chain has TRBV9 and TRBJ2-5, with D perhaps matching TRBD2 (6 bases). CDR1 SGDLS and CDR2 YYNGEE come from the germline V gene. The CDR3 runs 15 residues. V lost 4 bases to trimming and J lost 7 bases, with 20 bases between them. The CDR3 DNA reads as TGTGCCAGCAGCTCTATCCCCGGGGGTCTTCGGACCCAGTACTTC. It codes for CASSSIPGGLRTQYF.

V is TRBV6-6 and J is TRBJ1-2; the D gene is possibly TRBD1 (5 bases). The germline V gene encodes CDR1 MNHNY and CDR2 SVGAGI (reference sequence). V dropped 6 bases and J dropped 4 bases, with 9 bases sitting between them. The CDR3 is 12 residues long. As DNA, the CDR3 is TGTGCCAGCAGGGGGGGTACCTATGGCTACACCTTC. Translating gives CASRGGTYGYTF.

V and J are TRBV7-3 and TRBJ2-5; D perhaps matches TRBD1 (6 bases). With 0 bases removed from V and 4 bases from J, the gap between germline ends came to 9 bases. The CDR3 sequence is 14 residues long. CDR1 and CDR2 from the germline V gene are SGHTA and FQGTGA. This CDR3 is CASSLTGTTETQYF. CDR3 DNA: TGTGCCAGCAGCTTAACCGGGACAACAGAGACCCAGTACTTC.

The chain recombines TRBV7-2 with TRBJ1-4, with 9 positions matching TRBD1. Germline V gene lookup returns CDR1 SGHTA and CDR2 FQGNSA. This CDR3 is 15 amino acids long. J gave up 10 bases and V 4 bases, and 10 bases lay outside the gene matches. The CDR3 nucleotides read TGTGCCAGCAGCTATCAGGGGGGACAGGGACGAAAACTGTTTTTT. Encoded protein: CASSYQGGQGRKLFF.

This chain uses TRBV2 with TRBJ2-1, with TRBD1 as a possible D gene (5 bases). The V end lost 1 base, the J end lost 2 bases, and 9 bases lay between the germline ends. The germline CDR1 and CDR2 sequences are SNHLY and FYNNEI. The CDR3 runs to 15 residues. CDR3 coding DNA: TGTGCCAGCAGTGAAGGGGGCCCCACCTACAATGAGCAGTTCTTC. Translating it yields CASSEGGPTYNEQFF. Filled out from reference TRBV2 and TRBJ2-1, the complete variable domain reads EPEVTQTPSHQVTQMGQEVILRCVPISNHLYFYWYRQILGQKVEFLVSFYNNEISEKSEIFDDQFSVERPDGSNFTLKIRSTKLEDSAMYFCASSEGGPTYNEQFFGPGTRLTVL.